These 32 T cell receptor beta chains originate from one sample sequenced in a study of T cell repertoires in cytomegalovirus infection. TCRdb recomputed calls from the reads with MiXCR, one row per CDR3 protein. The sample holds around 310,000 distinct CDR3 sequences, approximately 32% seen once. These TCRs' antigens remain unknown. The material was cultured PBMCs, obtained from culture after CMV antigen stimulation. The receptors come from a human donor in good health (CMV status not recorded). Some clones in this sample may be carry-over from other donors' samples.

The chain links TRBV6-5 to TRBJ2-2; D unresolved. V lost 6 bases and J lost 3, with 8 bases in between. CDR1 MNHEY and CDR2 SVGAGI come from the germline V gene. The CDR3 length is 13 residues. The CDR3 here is CASSPHHTGELFF. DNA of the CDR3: TGTGCCAGCAGCCCCCACCACACCGGGGAGCTGTTTTTT.

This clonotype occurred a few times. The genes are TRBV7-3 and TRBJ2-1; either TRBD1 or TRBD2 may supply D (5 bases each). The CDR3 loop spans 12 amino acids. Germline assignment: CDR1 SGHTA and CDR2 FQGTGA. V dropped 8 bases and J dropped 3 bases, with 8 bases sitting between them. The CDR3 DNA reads TGTGCCAGCGGGGGAGACTACAATGAGCAGTTCTTC. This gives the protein CASGGDYNEQFF.

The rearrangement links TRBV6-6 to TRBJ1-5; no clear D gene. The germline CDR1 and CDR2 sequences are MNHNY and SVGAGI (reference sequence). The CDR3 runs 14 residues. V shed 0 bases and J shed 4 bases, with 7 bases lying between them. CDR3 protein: CASSYSEGNQPQHF. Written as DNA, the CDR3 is TGTGCCAGCAGTTACTCGGAGGGAAATCAGCCCCAGCATTTT.

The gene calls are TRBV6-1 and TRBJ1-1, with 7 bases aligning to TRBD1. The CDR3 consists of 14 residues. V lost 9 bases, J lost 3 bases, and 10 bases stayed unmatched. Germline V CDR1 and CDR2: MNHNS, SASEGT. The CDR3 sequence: CASRQGFIDTEAFF. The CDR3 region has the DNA TGTGCCAGTCGACAGGGATTTATCGACACTGAAGCTTTCTTT.

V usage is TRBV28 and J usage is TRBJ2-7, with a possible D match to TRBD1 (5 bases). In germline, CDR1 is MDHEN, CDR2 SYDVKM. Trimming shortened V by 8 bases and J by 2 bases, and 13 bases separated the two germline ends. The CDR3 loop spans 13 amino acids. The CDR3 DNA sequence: TGTGCCAGCGGCTTTAGGGGTCCCTACGAGCAGTACTTC. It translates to CASGFRGPYEQYF.

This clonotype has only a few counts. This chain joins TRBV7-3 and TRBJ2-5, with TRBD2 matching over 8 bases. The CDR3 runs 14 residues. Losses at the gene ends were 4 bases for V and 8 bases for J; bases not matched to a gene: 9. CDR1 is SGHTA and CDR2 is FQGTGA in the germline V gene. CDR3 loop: CASSSGRGAVTQYF. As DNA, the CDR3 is TGTGCCAGCAGCTCCGGGAGGGGGGCGGTCACCCAGTACTTC.

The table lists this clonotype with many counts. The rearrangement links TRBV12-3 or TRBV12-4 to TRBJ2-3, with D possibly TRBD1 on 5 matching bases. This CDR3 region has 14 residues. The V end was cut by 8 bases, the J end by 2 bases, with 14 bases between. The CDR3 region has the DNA TGTGCCAGCGAGCAGGGTGGGAACACAGATACGCAGTATTTT. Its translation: CASEQGGNTDTQYF.

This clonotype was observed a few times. CDR3 sequence reads: CASSPRDRGDTEAFF. The CDR3 bases are TGTGCCAGCAGCCCTCGGGACAGGGGGGACACTGAAGCTTTCTTT. The chain combines TRBV6-6 with TRBJ1-1; 11 positions agree with TRBD1. There are 15 residues in the CDR3. In germline, CDR1 is MNHNY, CDR2 SVGAGI (reference sequence). V shed 6 bases and J 3 bases; nucleotides not matched to a gene: 6.

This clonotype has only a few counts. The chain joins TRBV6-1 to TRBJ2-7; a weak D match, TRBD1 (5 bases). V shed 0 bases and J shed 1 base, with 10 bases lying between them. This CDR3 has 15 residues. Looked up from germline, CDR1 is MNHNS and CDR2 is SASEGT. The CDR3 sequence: CASSEAAQGSYEQYF. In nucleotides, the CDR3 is TGTGCCAGCAGTGAAGCTGCGCAGGGATCCTACGAGCAGTACTTC.

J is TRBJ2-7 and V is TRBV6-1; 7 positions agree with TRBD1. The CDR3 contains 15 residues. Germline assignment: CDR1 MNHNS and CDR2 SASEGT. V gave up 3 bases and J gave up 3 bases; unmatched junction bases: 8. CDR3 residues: CASSDPRGSYYEQYF. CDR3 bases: TGTGCCAGCAGTGACCCCAGGGGGTCATACTACGAGCAGTACTTC.

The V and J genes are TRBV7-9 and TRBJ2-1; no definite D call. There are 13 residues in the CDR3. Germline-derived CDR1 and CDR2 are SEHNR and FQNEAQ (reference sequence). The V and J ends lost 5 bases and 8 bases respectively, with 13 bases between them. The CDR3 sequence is CASSLSIDDEQFF. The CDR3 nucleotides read TGTGCCAGCAGCCTTAGCATTGACGATGAGCAGTTCTTC.

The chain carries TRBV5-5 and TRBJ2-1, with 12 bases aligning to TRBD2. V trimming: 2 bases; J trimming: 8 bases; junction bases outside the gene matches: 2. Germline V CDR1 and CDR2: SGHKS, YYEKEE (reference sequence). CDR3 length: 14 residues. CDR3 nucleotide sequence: TGTGCCAGCAGCTTTCGACTAGCGGGAGATGAGCAGTTCTTC. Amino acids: CASSFRLAGDEQFF. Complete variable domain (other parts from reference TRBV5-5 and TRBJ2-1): DAGVTQSPTHLIKTRGQQVTLRCSPISGHKSVSWYQQVLGQGPQFIFQYYEKEERGRGNFPDRFSARQFPNYSSELNVNALLLGDSALYLCASSFRLAGDEQFFGPGTRLTVL.

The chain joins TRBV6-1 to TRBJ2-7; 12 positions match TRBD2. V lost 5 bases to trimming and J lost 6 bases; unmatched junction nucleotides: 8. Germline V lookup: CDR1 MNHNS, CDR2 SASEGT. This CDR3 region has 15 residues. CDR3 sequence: CASSRSTSGSLEQYF. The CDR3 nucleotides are TGTGCCAGCAGTCGCTCGACTAGCGGGAGTCTCGAGCAGTACTTC.

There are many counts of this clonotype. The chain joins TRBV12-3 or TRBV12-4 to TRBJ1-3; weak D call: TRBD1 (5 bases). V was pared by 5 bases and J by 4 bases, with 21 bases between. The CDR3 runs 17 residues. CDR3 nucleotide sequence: TGTGCCAGCAGTCAAGCCTGGGGACCGCGGAGAGGAAACACCATATATTTT. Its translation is CASSQAWGPRRGNTIYF.

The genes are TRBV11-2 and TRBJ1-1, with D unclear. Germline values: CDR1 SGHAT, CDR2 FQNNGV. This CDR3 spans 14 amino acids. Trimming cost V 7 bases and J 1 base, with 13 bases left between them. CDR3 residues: CASTMNPGNTEAFF. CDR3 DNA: TGTGCCAGCACCATGAACCCAGGGAACACTGAAGCTTTCTTT. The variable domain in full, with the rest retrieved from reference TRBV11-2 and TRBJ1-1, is EAGVAQSPRYKIIEKRQSVAFWCNPISGHATLYWYQQILGQGPKLLIQFQNNGVVDDSQLPKDRFSAERLKGVDSTLKIQPAKLEDSAVYLCASTMNPGNTEAFFGQGTRLTVV.

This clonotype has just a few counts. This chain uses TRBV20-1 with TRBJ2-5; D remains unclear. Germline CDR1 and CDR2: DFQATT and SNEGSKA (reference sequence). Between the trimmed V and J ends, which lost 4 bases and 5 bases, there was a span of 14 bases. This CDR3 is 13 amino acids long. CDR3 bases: TGCAGTGCTACCCCGACCCCCACGGAGACCCAGTACTTC. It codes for CSATPTPTETQYF.

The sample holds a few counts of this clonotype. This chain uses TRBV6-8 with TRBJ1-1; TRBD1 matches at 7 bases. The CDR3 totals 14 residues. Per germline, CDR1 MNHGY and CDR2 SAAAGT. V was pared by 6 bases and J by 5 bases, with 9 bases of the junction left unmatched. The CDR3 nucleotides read TGTGCCAGCAGACGACAGGGAAGGGGTACTGAAGCTTTCTTT. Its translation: CASRRQGRGTEAFF.

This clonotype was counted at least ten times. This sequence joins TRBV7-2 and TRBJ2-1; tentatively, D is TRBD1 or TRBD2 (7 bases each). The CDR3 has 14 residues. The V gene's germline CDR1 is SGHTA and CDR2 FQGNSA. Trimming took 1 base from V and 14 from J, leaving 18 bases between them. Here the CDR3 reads CASSLEGGGSRKFF. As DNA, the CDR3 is TGTGCCAGCAGCTTAGAAGGGGGCGGGAGTCGGAAGTTCTTC.

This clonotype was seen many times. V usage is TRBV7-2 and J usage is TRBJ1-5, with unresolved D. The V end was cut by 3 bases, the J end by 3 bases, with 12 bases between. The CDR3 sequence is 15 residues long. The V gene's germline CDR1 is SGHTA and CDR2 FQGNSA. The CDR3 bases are TGTGCCAGCAGCTTGGGTGGCGGGATCAATCAGCCCCAGCATTTT. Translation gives CASSLGGGINQPQHF.

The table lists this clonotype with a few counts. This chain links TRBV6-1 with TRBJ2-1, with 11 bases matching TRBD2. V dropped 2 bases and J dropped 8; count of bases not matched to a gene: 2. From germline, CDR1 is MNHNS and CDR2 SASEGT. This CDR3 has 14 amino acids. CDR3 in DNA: TGTGCCAGCAGTGAAACTAGCGGGGGCCATGAGCAGTTCTTC. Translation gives CASSETSGGHEQFF.

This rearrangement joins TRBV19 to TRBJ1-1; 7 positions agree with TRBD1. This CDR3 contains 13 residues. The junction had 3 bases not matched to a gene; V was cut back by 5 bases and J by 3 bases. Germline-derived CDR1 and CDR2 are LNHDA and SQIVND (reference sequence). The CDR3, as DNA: TGTGCCAGTAGTGCCGACAGGGACACTGAAGCTTTCTTT. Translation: CASSADRDTEAFF.

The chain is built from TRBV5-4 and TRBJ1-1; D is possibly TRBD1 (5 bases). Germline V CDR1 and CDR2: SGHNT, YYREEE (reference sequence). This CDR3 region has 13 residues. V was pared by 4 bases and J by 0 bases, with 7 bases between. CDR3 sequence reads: CASSIQVNTEAFF. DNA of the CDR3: TGTGCCAGCAGCATACAGGTGAACACTGAAGCTTTCTTT.

The CDR3 sequence is CASSPRDSLQPQHF. In nucleotides, the CDR3 is TGTGCCAGCAGCCCAAGGGACAGTCTGCAGCCCCAGCATTTT. This chain uses TRBV5-5 with TRBJ1-5; TRBD1 matches at 7 bases. Looked up from germline, CDR1 is SGHKS and CDR2 is YYEKEE (reference sequence). This CDR3 is built from 14 residues. The junction had 8 bases not matched to a gene; V was cut back by 4 bases and J by 7 bases. The whole variable domain, remainder taken from reference TRBV5-5 and TRBJ1-5, is DAGVTQSPTHLIKTRGQQVTLRCSPISGHKSVSWYQQVLGQGPQFIFQYYEKEERGRGNFPDRFSARQFPNYSSELNVNALLLGDSALYLCASSPRDSLQPQHFGDGTRLSIL.

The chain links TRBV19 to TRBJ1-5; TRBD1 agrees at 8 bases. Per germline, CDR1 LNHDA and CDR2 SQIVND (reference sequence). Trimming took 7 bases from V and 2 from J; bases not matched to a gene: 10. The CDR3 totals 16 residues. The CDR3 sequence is CASTPIDRGGNQPQHF. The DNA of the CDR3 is TGTGCCAGTACCCCGATCGACAGGGGAGGCAATCAGCCCCAGCATTTT.

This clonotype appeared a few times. CDR3 loop: CASSPLGSGVYEQYF. The CDR3 coding sequence is TGTGCCAGTAGTCCACTAGGTAGCGGGGTCTACGAGCAGTACTTC. The V call is TRBV19, the J call TRBJ2-7, with 8 nucleotides matching TRBD2. The CDR3 covers 15 residues. CDR1 and CDR2 from the germline V gene are LNHDA and SQIVND (reference sequence). The ends lost 5 bases at V and 3 bases at J; junction bases unmatched: 9.

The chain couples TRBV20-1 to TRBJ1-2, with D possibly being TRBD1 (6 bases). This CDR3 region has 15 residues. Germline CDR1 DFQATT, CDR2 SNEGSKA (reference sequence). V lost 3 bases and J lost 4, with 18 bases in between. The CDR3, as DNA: TGCAGTGCTAGTTCGCCGTTTGGGGGCGGCTATGGCTACACCTTC. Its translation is CSASSPFGGGYGYTF.

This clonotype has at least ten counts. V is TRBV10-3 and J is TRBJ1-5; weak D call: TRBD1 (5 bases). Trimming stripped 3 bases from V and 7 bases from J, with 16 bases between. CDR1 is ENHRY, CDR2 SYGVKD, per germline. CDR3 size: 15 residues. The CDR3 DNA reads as TGTGCCATCAGTGACGGTGGCAGGGCACGCCAGCCCCAGCATTTT. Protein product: CAISDGGRARQPQHF.

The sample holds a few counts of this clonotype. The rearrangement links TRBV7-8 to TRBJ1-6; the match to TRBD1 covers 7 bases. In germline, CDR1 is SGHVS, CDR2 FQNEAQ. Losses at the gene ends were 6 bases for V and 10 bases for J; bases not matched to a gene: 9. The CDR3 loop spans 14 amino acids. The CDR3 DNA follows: TGTGCCAGCAGGATACTCAGGGGGGGATCACCCCTCCACTTT. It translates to CASRILRGGSPLHF.

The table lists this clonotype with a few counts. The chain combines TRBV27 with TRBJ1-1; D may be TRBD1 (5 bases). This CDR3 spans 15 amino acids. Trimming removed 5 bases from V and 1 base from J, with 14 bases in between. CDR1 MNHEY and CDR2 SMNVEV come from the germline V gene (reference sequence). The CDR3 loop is CASSPQGRTNTEAFF. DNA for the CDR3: TGTGCCAGCAGTCCTCAGGGACGGACGAACACTGAAGCTTTCTTT.

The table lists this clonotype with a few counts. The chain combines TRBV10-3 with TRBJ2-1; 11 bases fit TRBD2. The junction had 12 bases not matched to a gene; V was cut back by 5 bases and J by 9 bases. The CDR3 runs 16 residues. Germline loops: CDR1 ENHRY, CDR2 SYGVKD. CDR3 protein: CAISTHLAGGLGEQFF. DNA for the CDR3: TGTGCCATCAGTACTCATCTAGCGGGAGGTTTAGGTGAGCAGTTCTTC.

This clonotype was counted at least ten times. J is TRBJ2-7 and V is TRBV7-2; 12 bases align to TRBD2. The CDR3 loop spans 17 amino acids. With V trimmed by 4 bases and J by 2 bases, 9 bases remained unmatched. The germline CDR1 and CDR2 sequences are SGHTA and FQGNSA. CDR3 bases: TGTGCCAGCAGCTCCCCTAGGGCTAGCGGGAGGGCCTACGAGCAGTACTTC. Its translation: CASSSPRASGRAYEQYF.

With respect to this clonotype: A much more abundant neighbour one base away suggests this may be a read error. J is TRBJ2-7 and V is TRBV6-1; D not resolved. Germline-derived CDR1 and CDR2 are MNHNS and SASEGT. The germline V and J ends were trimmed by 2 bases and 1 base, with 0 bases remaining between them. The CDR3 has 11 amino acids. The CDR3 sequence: CASSESYEQYF. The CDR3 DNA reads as TGTGCCAGCAGTGAATCCTACGAGCAGTACTTC.